Described below is a single TCR beta chain sequence and its context. The antigen remains undetermined. Germline V gene lookup returns CDR1 LNHDA and CDR2 SQIVND (reference sequence). V lost 9 bases and J 12 bases, leaving 27 bases between the germline ends. This CDR3 comprises 16 residues. The data are from a study of regulatory T cells in long-lasting Graves disease. Study findings and constraints: Patients whose Graves' disease persisted exhibited lower TCR diversity than those newly diagnosed. The small sample size may have reduced accuracy.

Time point of the sample: newly diagnosed GD, antithyroid drugs for less than 3 months. PBMCs provided the RNA from which the TCR library was made. CDR3 regions were amplified by Arm-PCR using iRepertoire HTBI primers to build TCR beta libraries. TCRdb itself ran the multiplex PCR reads through MiXCR, one entry per CDR3 protein. The sample holds some 460,000 distinct CDR3 sequences, around 15% seen once. In addition, the sample was reused for a study of T cells in Graves' hyperthyroidism and ophthalmopathy. Per that paper: Over 18 months, lack of ophthalmopathy progression marked Graves' hyperthyroidism as stable. The authors' 13 V-J model separated ophthalmopathy from stable hyperthyroidism.

V and J are TRBV19 and TRBJ2-6; D not certain. The specimen comprised peripheral blood mononuclear cells (PBMCs), sampled at new diagnosis, from a patient treated with antithyroid drugs. This TCR was sampled from a man aged 40-49 years with Graves disease. The CDR3 spells CASHPPNYPQASVLTF. The DNA for the CDR3 is TGTGCCAGCCATCCTCCGAATTACCCCCAAGCTAGCGTCCTGACTTTC.